This T cell receptor (beta chain) comes out of a study of T cell repertoires in cytomegalovirus infection. Broader study findings: Individuals carrying CMV plus the relevant HLA were identified by cumulative frequency of public TCR beta families.

This clonotype showed up just a few times. Antigen specificity is unknown. J gave up 5 bases and V 4 bases, and 7 bases lay outside the gene matches. CDR1 is SGHRS, CDR2 YFSETQ, per germline. This CDR3 has 14 residues. One entry per CDR3 protein results from TCRdb running MiXCR on the reads. The repertoire holds a few hundred thousand distinct CDR3 sequences, with about a quarter as singletons. This receptor was taken from a human donor in good health (CMV status not recorded). Some clones in this sample may be carry-over from other donors' samples. The chain recombines TRBV5-1 with TRBJ2-3, with 7 bases matching TRBD1. Specimen: PBMCs. DNA of the CDR3: TGCGCCAGCAGCCTCGGGACAGAGGGAGATACGCAGTATTTT. Protein product: CASSLGTEGDTQYF.